One sample yielded the 25 T cell receptor beta chains listed below, sequenced in a study of cytomegalovirus exposure and HLA in healthy donors. It was with 60 Vbeta and 13 Jbeta primers that the PCR ran. TCRdb keeps only in-frame clones here, not all; method: immunoSEQ multiplex PCR. The profile shows roughly 100,000 clones, under 85% of them singletons. The specimen sequenced was PBMCs. The origin of the receptors is a man under 40 in good health and CMV-seronegative.

This chain uses TRBV15 with TRBJ2-1; 10 bases map to TRBD2. CDR1 is LNHNV, CDR2 YYDKDF, per germline (reference sequence). The CDR3 runs 16 residues. V was pared by 1 base and J by 6 bases, with 6 bases of the junction left unmatched. The CDR3 sequence is CATSRASSGSINEQFF. The DNA for the CDR3 is TGTGCCACCAGCAGAGCATCTAGCGGGAGCATCAATGAGCAGTTCTTC. Variable domain in full (rest from reference TRBV15 and TRBJ2-1): DAMVIQNPRYQVTQFGKPVTLSCSQTLNHNVMYWYQQKSSQAPKLLFHYYDKDFNNEADTPDNFQSRRPNTSFCFLDIRSPGLGDTAMYLCATSRASSGSINEQFFGPGTRLTVL.

The rearrangement links TRBV5-4 to TRBJ2-1; 12 bases line up with TRBD2. Trimming removed 10 bases from V and 5 bases from J; junction bases left unmatched: 16. The CDR3 spans 17 residues. Germline values: CDR1 SGHNT, CDR2 YYREEE (reference sequence). The CDR3 is CAGTLFLTSGGNNEQFF. The CDR3 DNA sequence: TGTGCCGGAACACTATTCCTGACTAGCGGGGGAAACAATGAGCAGTTCTTC.

This clone was counted a single time. CDR3: CASSEQGQGGNSPLHF. Written as DNA, the CDR3 is TGTGCCAGCAGTGAACAGGGACAGGGAGGTAATTCACCCCTCCACTTT. The gene calls are TRBV6-1 and TRBJ1-6; 9 positions agree with TRBD1. The V gene's germline CDR1 is MNHNS and CDR2 SASEGT. The CDR3 contains 16 residues. The V and J ends lost 2 bases and 6 bases, in that order; junction bases with no gene match: 5.

CDR3 loop: CASSPTGTSGYSSYEQYF. CDR3 nucleotides: TGTGCCAGCAGTCCGACCGGGACTAGCGGGTATAGCTCCTACGAGCAGTACTTC. The chain is built from TRBV27 and TRBJ2-7; 12 bases match TRBD2. Germline V CDR1 and CDR2: MNHEY, SMNVEV (reference sequence). CDR3 length equals 18 residues. V dropped 5 bases and J dropped 0; count of bases not matched to a gene: 11.

The genes are TRBV6-5 and TRBJ2-1; 10 positions match TRBD2. V lost 0 bases to trimming and J lost 7 bases; unmatched junction nucleotides: 6. This CDR3 region has 16 residues. Looked up from germline, CDR1 is MNHEY and CDR2 is SVGAGI. The CDR3 DNA reads as TGTGCCAGCAGTTACTCACCCAGCGGGGGGGCGAATGAGCAGTTCTTC. It specifies CASSYSPSGGANEQFF.

The J gene is TRBJ1-4, the V gene TRBV12-5; TRBD1 agrees at 8 bases. Losses at the gene ends were 5 bases for V and 5 bases for J; bases not matched to a gene: 7. Germline CDR1 LGHNT, CDR2 FRNRAP. The CDR3 has 15 residues. The CDR3 spells CASGPKTGVNEKLFF. The CDR3 nucleotides are TGTGCTAGTGGTCCGAAGACAGGGGTAAATGAAAAACTGTTTTTT.

The rearrangement joins TRBV5-1 to TRBJ2-1; 8 bases agree with TRBD2. CDR3 size: 15 residues. V shed 5 bases and J 7 bases; nucleotides not matched to a gene: 11. Germline CDR1 reads SGHRS; CDR2 reads YFSETQ. CDR3 sequence reads: CASSLSGAPENEQFF. CDR3 bases: TGCGCCAGCAGTCTTAGCGGGGCCCCTGAAAATGAGCAGTTCTTC.

Written as DNA, the CDR3 is TGTGCCAGCAGCCAAGATAGCGGCACGAAGTCCTACGAGCAGTACTTC. It codes for CASSQDSGTKSYEQYF. V is TRBV4-2 and J is TRBJ2-7; D is perhaps TRBD2 (6 bases). Germline V gene lookup returns CDR1 LGHNA and CDR2 YNFKEQ. The CDR3 contains 16 residues. V lost 0 bases and J lost 1, with 13 bases in between.

The chain couples TRBV11-2 to TRBJ2-7, with 8 bases identical to TRBD2. Trimming at V came to 5 bases and at J to 2 bases, leaving 5 bases not matched to a gene. Germline V lookup: CDR1 SGHAT, CDR2 FQNNGV. This CDR3 comprises 14 residues. The CDR3 DNA reads TGTGCCAGCAGCCCGGGACTAGGGACCTACGAGCAGTACTTC. This codes for CASSPGLGTYEQYF. Together with reference TRBV11-2 and TRBJ2-7, the CDR3 gives the full variable domain: EAGVAQSPRYKIIEKRQSVAFWCNPISGHATLYWYQQILGQGPKLLIQFQNNGVVDDSQLPKDRFSAERLKGVDSTLKIQPAKLEDSAVYLCASSPGLGTYEQYFGPGTRLTVT.

The chain carries TRBV6-5 and TRBJ1-2; 9 nucleotides agree with TRBD1. J lost 8 bases, V lost 6 bases, and 10 bases had no gene match. This CDR3 has 14 amino acids. In germline, CDR1 is MNHEY, CDR2 SVGAGI. The CDR3 spells CASSKQGAWQGYTF. The DNA for the CDR3 is TGTGCCAGCAGCAAACAGGGGGCCTGGCAGGGCTACACCTTC.

As DNA, the CDR3 is TGCGCCAGCAGCGCCTCCGGGGTCCCGTCTCAGCCCCAGCATTTT. Translating gives CASSASGVPSQPQHF. This rearrangement joins TRBV5-1 to TRBJ1-5; unclear D gene. V lost 4 bases to trimming and J lost 6 bases, with 17 bases between them. From germline, CDR1 is SGHRS and CDR2 YFSETQ. The CDR3 loop spans 15 amino acids.

The chain joins TRBV5-1 to TRBJ2-7; the match to TRBD2 covers 8 bases. Germline CDR1 SGHRS, CDR2 YFSETQ. Trimming took 4 bases from V and 1 from J; bases not matched to a gene: 10. This CDR3 has 16 amino acids. DNA for the CDR3: TGCGCCAGCAGCCCCCGGACTAGCAGTTTTTCCTACGAGCAGTACTTC. It is translated as CASSPRTSSFSYEQYF.

This chain connects TRBV29-1 to TRBJ1-2; 10 nucleotides line up with TRBD1. Germline values: CDR1 SQVTM, CDR2 ANQGSEA. Losses at the gene ends were 4 bases for V and 5 bases for J; bases not matched to a gene: 4. The CDR3 runs 13 residues. The CDR3 sequence: CSVGRTGGYGYTF. DNA of the CDR3: TGCAGCGTTGGCAGGACAGGGGGGTATGGCTACACCTTC.

This clone was seen more than once but under ten times. This sequence joins TRBV2 and TRBJ1-2, with 8 bases matching TRBD1. Germline loops: CDR1 SNHLY, CDR2 FYNNEI. The V gene end was trimmed by 6 bases and the J gene end by 4 bases; junction bases not matched to a gene: 7. This CDR3 region has 14 residues. The CDR3 DNA sequence: TGTGCCAGCAGGCCGACAGGGGAAGGCTATGGCTACACCTTC. Protein product: CASRPTGEGYGYTF. The full variable domain, in which reference TRBV2 and TRBJ1-2 provide the parts outside the CDR3, is EPEVTQTPSHQVTQMGQEVILRCVPISNHLYFYWYRQILGQKVEFLVSFYNNEISEKSEIFDDQFSVERPDGSNFTLKIRSTKLEDSAMYFCASRPTGEGYGYTFGSGTRLTVV.

The rearrangement joins TRBV5-1 to TRBJ2-3, with TRBD2 identical over 9 bases. V lost 0 bases, J lost 2 bases, and 7 bases stayed unmatched. This CDR3 spans 17 amino acids. Germline assignment: CDR1 SGHRS and CDR2 YFSETQ. CDR3 in amino acids: CASSLALTSGPTDTQYF. DNA for the CDR3: TGCGCCAGCAGCTTGGCTCTTACTAGCGGGCCCACAGATACGCAGTATTTT.

The gene calls are TRBV9 and TRBJ2-7, with 10 bases fitting TRBD2. V shed 0 bases, J shed 3 bases, and the junction held 6 bases outside the gene matches. Germline loops: CDR1 SGDLS, CDR2 YYNGEE. The CDR3 length is 16 residues. CDR3 sequence (DNA): TGTGCCAGCAGCGTAGGGGCTAGCGGGAGTCTCTACGAGCAGTACTTC. Translation gives CASSVGASGSLYEQYF.

This clone was picked up a small number of times. The CDR3: CASSYSRLREKLFF. CDR3 DNA: TGTGCCAGCAGTTACTCGCGGTTGCGCGAAAAACTGTTTTTT. The chain links TRBV6-5 to TRBJ1-4; D call uncertain. Deletions cut 0 bases from V and 8 bases from J, with 10 bases between. Germline V gives CDR1 MNHEY, CDR2 SVGAGI. This CDR3 is 14 amino acids long.

The chain couples TRBV4-1 to TRBJ2-3; a possible D gene is TRBD1 (6 bases). The CDR3 has 13 residues. V was pared by 2 bases and J by 3 bases, with 6 bases between. Looked up from germline, CDR1 is MGHRA and CDR2 is YSYEKL. In nucleotides, the CDR3 is TGCGCCAGCAGCCAACAGGGGACAGATACGCAGTATTTT. Translating gives CASSQQGTDTQYF.

The chain combines TRBV7-8 with TRBJ2-7, with a tentative D call TRBD1 (6 bases). Germline V gene data show CDR1 as SGHVS and CDR2 as FQNEAQ. The CDR3 sequence is 14 residues long. Trimming took 6 bases from V and 5 from J, leaving 17 bases between them. The CDR3, as DNA: TGTGCCAGCAGTCCACAGGGCATGTCGGACGAGCAGTACTTC. This translates into CASSPQGMSDEQYF.

This clone was recorded only once. This chain uses TRBV19 with TRBJ1-5; D gene uncertain. The CDR3 totals 13 residues. Germline assignment: CDR1 LNHDA and CDR2 SQIVND (reference sequence). Trimming took off 7 bases at V and 6 bases at J, with 13 bases between the two ends. The CDR3 DNA is TGTGCCAGTACCGCCTCGAGGTCTCAGCCCCAGCATTTT. Translation gives CASTASRSQPQHF.

The V gene is TRBV11-2, the J gene TRBJ1-1; D gene unclear. V lost 9 bases, J lost 1 base, and 9 bases lay in between. This CDR3 region has 12 residues. The germline gives CDR1 SGHAT, CDR2 FQNNGV. As DNA, the CDR3 is TGTGCCAGTAACAGACCGAACACTGAAGCTTTCTTT. This translates into CASNRPNTEAFF.

J is TRBJ2-3 and V is TRBV5-1; a weak D match, TRBD2 (6 bases). The germline CDR1 and CDR2 sequences are SGHRS and YFSETQ. The V gene lost 4 bases and the J gene lost 3 bases, with 15 bases spanning the gap. The CDR3 sequence is 15 residues long. The CDR3 region is CASSLLGLTTDTQYF. The CDR3 nucleotides are TGCGCCAGCAGCCTTCTCGGACTAACGACAGATACGCAGTATTTT. The whole variable domain, remainder taken from reference TRBV5-1 and TRBJ2-3, is KAGVTQTPRYLIKTRGQQVTLSCSPISGHRSVSWYQQTPGQGLQFLFEYFSETQRNKGNFPGRFSGRQFSNSRSEMNVSTLELGDSALYLCASSLLGLTTDTQYFGPGTRLTVL.

This chain connects TRBV7-7 to TRBJ2-5; the match to TRBD2 covers 8 bases. V shed 1 base, J shed 5 bases, and the junction held 6 bases outside the gene matches. Germline V gene sequence: CDR1 SSHAT, CDR2 FNYEAQ (reference sequence). There are 15 residues in the CDR3. This CDR3 is CASSLDTGGRETQYF. In DNA, the CDR3 is TGTGCCAGCAGCTTAGACACGGGGGGGCGGGAGACCCAGTACTTC.

The chain carries TRBV5-1 and TRBJ2-7, with D possibly matching TRBD2 (6 bases). The CDR3 contains 18 residues. Per germline, CDR1 SGHRS and CDR2 YFSETQ. V was pared by 0 bases and J by 6 bases, with 25 bases between. The CDR3 protein is CASSLGVGGVATSGEQYF. CDR3 coding DNA: TGCGCCAGCAGCTTGGGGGTGGGAGGAGTGGCTACTTCGGGCGAGCAGTACTTC.

V and J are TRBV5-5 and TRBJ1-1, with D perhaps TRBD1 (5 bases). V gave up 6 bases and J gave up 1 base, with 10 bases separating them. Germline loops: CDR1 SGHKS, CDR2 YYEKEE (reference sequence). CDR3 length equals 13 residues. The DNA of the CDR3 is TGTGCCAGCATCGGGACTGGGAACACTGAAGCTTTCTTT. It translates to CASIGTGNTEAFF.